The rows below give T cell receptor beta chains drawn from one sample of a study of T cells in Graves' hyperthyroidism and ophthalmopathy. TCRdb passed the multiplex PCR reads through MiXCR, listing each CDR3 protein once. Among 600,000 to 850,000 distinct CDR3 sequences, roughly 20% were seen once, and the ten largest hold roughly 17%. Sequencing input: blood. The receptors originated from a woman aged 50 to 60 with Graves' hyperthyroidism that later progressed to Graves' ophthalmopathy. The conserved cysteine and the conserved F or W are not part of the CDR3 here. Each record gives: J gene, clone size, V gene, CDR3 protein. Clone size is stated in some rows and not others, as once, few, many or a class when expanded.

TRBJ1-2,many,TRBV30,AWSEDSLYGYT
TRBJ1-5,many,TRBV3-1,ASSQDNGAGQPQH
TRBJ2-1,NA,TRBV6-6,ASSYSQDTRYNEQF
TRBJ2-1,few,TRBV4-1,ASSHRGGNEQF
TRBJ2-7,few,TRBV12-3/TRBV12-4,ASSEVAGLYEQY
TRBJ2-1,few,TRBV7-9,ASSLQTLRNEQF
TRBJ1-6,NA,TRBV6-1,ASSTLQGSPLH
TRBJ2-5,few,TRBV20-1,SARDWGGAPIRAQY
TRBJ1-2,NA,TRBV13,ASSLGTVLGYGYT
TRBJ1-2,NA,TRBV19,ASSIKPSTNYGYT
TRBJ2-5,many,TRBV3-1,ASSQDPWGAGETQY
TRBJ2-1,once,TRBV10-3,AISSQRGSSYNEQF
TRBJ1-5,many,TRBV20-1,SARSGVANQPQH
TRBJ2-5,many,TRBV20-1,SANGGMSQETQY
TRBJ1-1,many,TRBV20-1,SVRGVGRNTEAF
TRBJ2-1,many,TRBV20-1,SARPTDRVYNEQF
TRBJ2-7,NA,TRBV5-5,ASSFAHYEQY
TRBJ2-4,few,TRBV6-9,ASSYDDTKSHIQY
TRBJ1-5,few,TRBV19,ASTTIPGQGYQPQH
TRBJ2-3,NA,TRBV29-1,SVGLAGDRDTQY
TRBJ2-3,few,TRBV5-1,ASNLREKVVDTQY
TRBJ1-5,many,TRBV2,ASSGQGFANQPQH
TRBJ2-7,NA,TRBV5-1,ASSFLRGAEQY
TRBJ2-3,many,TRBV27,ASTISGADTQY
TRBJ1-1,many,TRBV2,ASSTEGLVTEAF
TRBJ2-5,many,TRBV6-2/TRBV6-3,ASSYWKGQGQETQY
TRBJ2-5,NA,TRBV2,ASSVLQSETQY
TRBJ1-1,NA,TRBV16,ASSQLGGRAF
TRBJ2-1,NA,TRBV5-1,ASSLDRGPHNEQF